Sequencing of this T cell receptor (beta chain) was carried out in a study of preoperative IRX-2 immunotherapy in early breast cancer. Trimming cost V 5 bases and J 0 bases; bases outside gene matches: 7. There are 15 residues in the CDR3. Germline V gene sequence: CDR1 SGHNT, CDR2 YENEEA. Assay: immunoSEQ multiplex PCR; the TCRdb copy retains only in-frame clones and omits some. The profile shows a few thousand clones, 78% of them singletons. As to treatment: preoperative locoregional IRX-2 cytokine immunotherapy. This phase Ib study tested locoregional IRX-2 cytokine immunotherapy given before surgery.

The TCR comes from a human donor with breast cancer. The chain couples TRBV11-3 to TRBJ2-7, with TRBD1 identical over 7 bases. Sequencing used tumor tissue, obtained after IRX-2 immunotherapy. This CDR3 is CASSRTRDSSYEQYF. CDR3 nucleotide sequence: TGTGCCAGCAGCCGAACCAGGGACAGCTCCTACGAGCAGTACTTC.